Described below is a single TCR beta chain sequence and its context. No antigen is known for it. PCR amplification relied on 60 Vbeta primers (plus 13 Jbeta primers). Some clones are missing from TCRdb's copy, which holds only in-frame ones; the method was immunoSEQ multiplex PCR. The sample has more than 150,000 clones, 70% to 85% seen once. These data belong to a study of cytomegalovirus exposure and HLA in healthy donors. Study details: From donors who were HLA-typed, an early data release held 80 million to 95 million unique TCRs.

Unrecorded immune exposure was likely among donors, who were nominally healthy when sampled. This CDR3 has 14 residues. J lost 6 bases, V lost 6 bases, and 5 bases had no gene match. The germline CDR1 and CDR2 sequences are MNHNS and SASEGT. Study-wide results and caveats: In a later analysis, a missense DCLRE1C variant was linked to TCR beta V- and J-gene trimming.

The sequence came from a woman in her forties or fifties in good health and CMV-seropositive. V usage is TRBV6-1 and J usage is TRBJ2-1; 10 bases align to TRBD2. What was sequenced was PBMCs. CDR3 in DNA: TGTGCCAGCAGGAGCGGGGGGGTATCCAATGAGCAGTTCTTC. Protein product: CASRSGGVSNEQFF.